This TCR beta chain was profiled in a study of OX40 agonist ivuxolimab in advanced cancers. About the research overall: The diagnoses of dose-escalation patients were hepatocellular carcinoma, melanoma, renal cell or head and neck cancer. One hepatocellular carcinoma and a couple of cutaneous melanoma patients partially responded. Findings and limits, study-wide: Undetermined was the antigen specificity of the expanded peripheral T cells. CD4+ and CD8+ T cells in blood underwent clonal expansion by week 6 at 0.1 to 3.0 mg/kg.

The data were produced by immunoSEQ multiplex PCR, yet TCRdb's version contains in-frame clones alone and is incomplete. This sample has around 39,000 clones; around four fifths occur once, and the top ten carry more than 9.5%. A remark on this clone: The target antigen is unknown.

V was trimmed by 2 bases and J by 0 bases, leaving 12 bases between them. Germline lookup yields CDR1 PRHDT and CDR2 FYEKMQ (reference sequence). The length of the CDR3 is 16 residues. This chain links TRBV13 with TRBJ2-3; the D is unclear. The source of this sequence is an adult with an advanced solid tumor such as melanoma, head and neck, liver or kidney cancer. The sample here was CD4+ or CD8+ T cells sorted from blood, taken in a trial of the OX40 agonist ivuxolimab. This chain's CDR3 is CASSLLTATSTDTQYF. DNA of the CDR3: TGTGCCAGCAGCTTATTAACAGCTACTAGCACAGATACGCAGTATTTT.